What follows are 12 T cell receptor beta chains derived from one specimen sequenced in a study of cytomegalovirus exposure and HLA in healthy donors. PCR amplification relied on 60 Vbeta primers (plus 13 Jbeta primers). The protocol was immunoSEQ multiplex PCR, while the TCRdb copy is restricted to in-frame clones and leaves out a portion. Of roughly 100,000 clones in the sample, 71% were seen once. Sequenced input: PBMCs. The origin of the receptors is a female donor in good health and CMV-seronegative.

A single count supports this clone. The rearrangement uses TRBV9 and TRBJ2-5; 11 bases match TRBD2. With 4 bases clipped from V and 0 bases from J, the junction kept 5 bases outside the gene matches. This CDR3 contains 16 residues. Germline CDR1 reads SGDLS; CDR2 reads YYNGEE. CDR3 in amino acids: CASSSRLAGNQETQYF. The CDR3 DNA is TGTGCCAGCAGCTCTCGACTAGCGGGGAACCAAGAGACCCAGTACTTC. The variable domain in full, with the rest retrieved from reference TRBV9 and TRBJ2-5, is DSGVTQTPKHLITATGQRVTLRCSPRSGDLSVYWYQQSLDQGLQFLIQYYNGEERAKGNILERFSAQQFPDLHSELNLSSLELGDSALYFCASSSRLAGNQETQYFGPGTRLLVL.

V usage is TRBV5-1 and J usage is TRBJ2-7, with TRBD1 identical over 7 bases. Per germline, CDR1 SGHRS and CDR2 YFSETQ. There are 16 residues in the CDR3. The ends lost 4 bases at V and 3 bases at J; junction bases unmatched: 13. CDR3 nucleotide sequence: TGCGCCAGCAGCCAAAAGCCGGGACAGATCCTCTACGAGCAGTACTTC. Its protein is CASSQKPGQILYEQYF.

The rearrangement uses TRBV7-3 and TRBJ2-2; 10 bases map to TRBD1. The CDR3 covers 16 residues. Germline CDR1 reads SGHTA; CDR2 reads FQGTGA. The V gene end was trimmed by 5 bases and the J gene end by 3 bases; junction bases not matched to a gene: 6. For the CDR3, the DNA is TGTGCCAGCAGCGGAGGGACAGGGGCCGACACCGGGGAGCTGTTTTTT. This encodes CASSGGTGADTGELFF.

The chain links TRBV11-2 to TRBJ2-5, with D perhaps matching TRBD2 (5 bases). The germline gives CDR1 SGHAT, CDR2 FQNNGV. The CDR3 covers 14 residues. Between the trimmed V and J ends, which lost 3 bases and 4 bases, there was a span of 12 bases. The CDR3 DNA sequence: TGTGCCAGCAGCTTTAGGCCAGGAGGAGAGACCCAGTACTTC. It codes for CASSFRPGGETQYF.

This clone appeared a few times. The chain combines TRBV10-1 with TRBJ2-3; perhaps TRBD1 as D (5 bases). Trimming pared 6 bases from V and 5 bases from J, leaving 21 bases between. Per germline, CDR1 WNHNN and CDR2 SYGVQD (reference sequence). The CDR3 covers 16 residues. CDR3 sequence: CASSDNTGNALDTQYF. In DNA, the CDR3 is TGCGCCAGCAGCGATAACACAGGCAACGCCTTAGATACGCAGTATTTT.

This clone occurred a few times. The CDR3 loop is CASSSKREPHSYEQYF. For the CDR3, the DNA is TGTGCCAGTAGTAGTAAGCGGGAGCCCCACTCCTACGAGCAGTACTTC. The chain couples TRBV19 to TRBJ2-7; 8 nucleotides line up with TRBD2. The CDR3 runs 16 residues. Germline V CDR1 and CDR2: LNHDA, SQIVND (reference sequence). The V gene end was trimmed by 4 bases and the J gene end by 0 bases; junction bases not matched to a gene: 8.

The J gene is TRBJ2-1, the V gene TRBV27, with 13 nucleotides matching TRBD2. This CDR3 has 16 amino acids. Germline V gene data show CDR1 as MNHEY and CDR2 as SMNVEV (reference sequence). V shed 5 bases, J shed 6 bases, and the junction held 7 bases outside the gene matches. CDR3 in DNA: TGTGCCAGCAGTGACTGGACTAGCGGGAGTACCAATGAGCAGTTCTTC. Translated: CASSDWTSGSTNEQFF.

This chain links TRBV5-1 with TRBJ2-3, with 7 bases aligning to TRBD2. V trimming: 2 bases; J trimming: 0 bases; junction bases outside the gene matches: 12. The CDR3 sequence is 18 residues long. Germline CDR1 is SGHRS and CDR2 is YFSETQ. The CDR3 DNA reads TGCGCCAGCAGCTTAGGCCTAGCGGACCTCCAAAGCACAGATACGCAGTATTTT. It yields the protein CASSLGLADLQSTDTQYF.

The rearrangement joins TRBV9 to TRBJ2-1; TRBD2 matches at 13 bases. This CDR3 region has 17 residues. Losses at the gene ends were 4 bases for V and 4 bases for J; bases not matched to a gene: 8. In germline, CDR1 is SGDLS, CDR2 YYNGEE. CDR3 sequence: CASSTGTSGIRYNEQFF. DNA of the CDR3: TGTGCCAGCAGCACCGGGACTAGCGGGATTAGATACAATGAGCAGTTCTTC.

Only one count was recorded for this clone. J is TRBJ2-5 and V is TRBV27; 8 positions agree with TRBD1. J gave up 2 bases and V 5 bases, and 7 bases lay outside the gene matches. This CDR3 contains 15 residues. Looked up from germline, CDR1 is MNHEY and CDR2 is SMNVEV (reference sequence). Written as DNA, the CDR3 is TGTGCCAGCAGTCCGTGGGGACAGGATCAAGAGACCCAGTACTTC. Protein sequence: CASSPWGQDQETQYF.

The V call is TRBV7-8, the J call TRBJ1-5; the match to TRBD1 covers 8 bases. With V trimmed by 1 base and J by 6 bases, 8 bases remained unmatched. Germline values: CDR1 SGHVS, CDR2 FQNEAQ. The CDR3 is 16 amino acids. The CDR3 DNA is TGTGCCAGCAGCTTAGATGCAGGGGGCCGCGGTCAGCCCCAGCATTTT. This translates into CASSLDAGGRGQPQHF.

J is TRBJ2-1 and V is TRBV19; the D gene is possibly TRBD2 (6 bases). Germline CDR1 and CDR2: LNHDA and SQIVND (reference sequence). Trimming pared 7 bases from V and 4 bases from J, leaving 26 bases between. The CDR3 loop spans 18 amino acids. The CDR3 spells CASTPRPHRLGEYNEQFF. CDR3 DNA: TGTGCCAGTACCCCTAGACCCCACCGACTAGGCGAATACAATGAGCAGTTCTTC. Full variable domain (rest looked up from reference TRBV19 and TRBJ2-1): DGGITQSPKYLFRKEGQNVTLSCEQNLNHDAMYWYRQDPGQGLRLIYYSQIVNDFQKGDIAEGYSVSREKKESFPLTVTSAQKNPTAFYLCASTPRPHRLGEYNEQFFGPGTRLTVL.